Listed here are 16 T cell receptor beta chains from one sample, sequenced in a study of T-cell memory formation after mild COVID-19. TCRdb called the 5' RACE reads again in MiXCR, with one record for every CDR3 protein. The table records about 400,000 distinct CDR3 sequences, roughly 18% of them present only once. The sequencing sample was made of PBMCs or a T cell subset sorted from them (not recorded which). Receptors were obtained from a man between 18 and 35 years old who had mild COVID-19 (a few samples of this study predate the infection). Cell type and time point are not known.

The rearrangement links TRBV7-3 to TRBJ1-1; possible D gene TRBD1, 5 bases. Germline CDR1 is SGHTA and CDR2 is FQGTGA. CDR3 length: 13 amino acids. V was clipped by 2 bases and J by 4 bases, with 8 bases between them. This CDR3 is CASSLWGGTEAFF. CDR3 sequence (DNA): TGTGCCAGCAGCTTATGGGGGGGCACTGAAGCTTTCTTT.

V is TRBV9 and J is TRBJ2-3; no firm D call. V lost 0 bases and J 4 bases, leaving 12 bases between the germline ends. Germline V gene data show CDR1 as SGDLS and CDR2 as YYNGEE. The CDR3 is 15 amino acids. The CDR3 reads CASSVGLVISDTQYF. The CDR3 DNA sequence: TGTGCCAGCAGCGTAGGGCTAGTCATCTCAGATACGCAGTATTTT.

This clonotype was seen repeatedly, ten times or more. The rearrangement uses TRBV7-2 and TRBJ1-5, with 7 bases identical to TRBD1. The CDR3 loop spans 14 amino acids. The germline gives CDR1 SGHTA, CDR2 FQGNSA. V lost 3 bases to trimming and J lost 7 bases; unmatched junction nucleotides: 6. The DNA of the CDR3 is TGTGCCAGCAGCTTTAACAGGGGTGAACAGCCCCAGCATTTT. It specifies CASSFNRGEQPQHF.

This clonotype was picked up many times. The J gene is TRBJ2-3, the V gene TRBV4-2; 9 nucleotides align to TRBD2. The germline gives CDR1 LGHNA, CDR2 YNFKEQ. The CDR3 runs 16 residues. V lost 4 bases to trimming and J lost 2 bases; unmatched junction nucleotides: 7. The DNA for the CDR3 is TGTGCCAGCAGCCTACTGAGCGGGGGGATCACAGATACGCAGTATTTT. Its protein is CASSLLSGGITDTQYF.

This clonotype has a handful of counts. The V and J genes are TRBV20-1 and TRBJ1-1, with unresolved D. CDR1 DFQATT and CDR2 SNEGSKA come from the germline V gene (reference sequence). The germline V and J ends were trimmed by 6 bases and 2 bases, with 7 bases remaining between them. The CDR3 consists of 11 residues. The DNA for the CDR3 is TGCAGTGCCCCCCTAAACACTGAAGCTTTCTTT. Protein: CSAPLNTEAFF.

This rearrangement joins TRBV29-1 to TRBJ2-1, with D unresolved. Germline CDR1 and CDR2: SQVTM and ANQGSEA. Between the trimmed V and J ends, which lost 3 bases and 1 base, there was a span of 7 bases. The CDR3 is 13 residues long. CDR3 loop: CSVDLTSYNEQFF. DNA of the CDR3: TGCAGCGTTGACCTGACTTCCTACAATGAGCAGTTCTTC.

This clonotype has a handful of counts. V is TRBV7-8 and J is TRBJ2-1, with 11 bases fitting TRBD1. Germline CDR1 reads SGHVS; CDR2 reads FQNEAQ. This CDR3 has 14 amino acids. J was trimmed by 9 bases and V by 1 base; bases with no gene match: 2. Here the CDR3 reads CASSLVDRGLEQFF. CDR3 sequence (DNA): TGTGCCAGCAGCTTAGTGGACAGGGGGCTTGAGCAGTTCTTC.

This clonotype was recorded a few times. The chain recombines TRBV6-5 with TRBJ2-7, with D possibly being TRBD2 (5 bases). CDR3 length equals 13 residues. Trimming stripped 4 bases from V and 3 bases from J, with 10 bases between. Germline assignment: CDR1 MNHEY and CDR2 SVGAGI. The CDR3 loop is CASSLGENYEQYV. CDR3 sequence (DNA): TGTGCCAGCAGTTTGGGAGAAAACTACGAGCAGTACGTC.

This clonotype was detected many times. V usage is TRBV12-3 or TRBV12-4 and J usage is TRBJ2-2, with D uncertain. V lost 3 bases to trimming and J lost 2 bases, with 4 bases between them. This CDR3 comprises 13 residues. The CDR3 region has the DNA TGTGCCAGCAGTTTTTCCAACACCGGGGAGCTGTTTTTT. Its translation: CASSFSNTGELFF.

The chain joins TRBV28 to TRBJ1-2; 9 positions agree with TRBD1. Germline V gives CDR1 MDHEN, CDR2 SYDVKM. The CDR3 is 19 amino acids. Unmatched junction bases numbered 15, after V lost 2 bases and J lost 2 bases. CDR3 sequence (DNA): TGTGCCAGCAGTTTAAAGGGACAGGGTCGATCCTCTCCCAACTATGGCTACACCTTC. It yields the protein CASSLKGQGRSSPNYGYTF.

The V call is TRBV11-1, the J call TRBJ2-5; 13 bases are shared with TRBD2. V was pared by 5 bases and J by 2 bases, with 5 bases of the junction left unmatched. CDR1 is SGHAT, CDR2 FQDESV, per germline (reference sequence). This CDR3 has 16 amino acids. The CDR3 sequence: CASSVPGLAGQETQYF. The CDR3, as DNA: TGTGCCAGCAGCGTACCGGGACTAGCGGGACAAGAGACCCAGTACTTC.

This chain connects TRBV20-1 to TRBJ2-2; 9 bases align to TRBD1. Germline V gives CDR1 DFQATT, CDR2 SNEGSKA (reference sequence). V shed 6 bases and J 9 bases; nucleotides not matched to a gene: 14. This CDR3 is 15 amino acids long. CDR3 residues: CSALRTGDFARELFF. CDR3 DNA sequence: TGCAGTGCATTGAGGACAGGGGATTTCGCCCGGGAGCTGTTTTTT.

The chain joins TRBV20-1 to TRBJ1-5; 9 bases map to TRBD1. The length of the CDR3 is 14 residues. Germline V gives CDR1 DFQATT, CDR2 SNEGSKA (reference sequence). Trimming removed 5 bases from V and 3 bases from J; junction bases left unmatched: 5. The CDR3 loop is CSAGTGMINQPQHF. The CDR3 DNA follows: TGCAGTGCTGGGACAGGGATGATCAATCAGCCCCAGCATTTT.

This chain connects TRBV29-1 to TRBJ1-1, with 8 bases aligning to TRBD1. The CDR3 totals 14 residues. The germline V gene encodes CDR1 SQVTM and CDR2 ANQGSEA. The CDR3 protein is CSSVSAGGDTEAFF. The CDR3 DNA follows: TGCAGTTCCGTCAGCGCAGGGGGCGACACTGAAGCTTTCTTT.

This sequence joins TRBV5-1 and TRBJ2-1; 8 bases are a match to TRBD1. CDR3 size: 14 residues. Germline CDR1 and CDR2: SGHRS and YFSETQ. With 9 bases clipped from V and 10 bases from J, the junction kept 15 bases outside the gene matches. For the CDR3, the DNA is TGCGCCACCGCAGCGATACCAGGGGGCTGGGAGCAGTTCTTC. It yields the protein CATAAIPGGWEQFF.

The chain joins TRBV25-1 to TRBJ1-5; D is perhaps TRBD1 (6 bases). Trimming removed 0 bases from V and 0 bases from J, with 12 bases in between. Looked up from germline, CDR1 is MGHDK and CDR2 is SYGVNS. CDR3 length equals 17 residues. This CDR3 reads CASSEYGSGDSNQPQHF. CDR3 in DNA: TGTGCCAGCAGTGAATACGGGTCAGGGGATAGCAATCAGCCCCAGCATTTT.